Given below is one T cell receptor beta chain in context. It has no known antigen specificity. Per-base quality was not reported, and no clone a single base away is much larger than it. Trimming accounts for 6 bases at V and 6 bases at J, while the number of junction bases matched to no gene is 6. CDR1 and CDR2, per the germline V gene (reference sequence), are WNHNN and SYGVQD. The CDR3 runs 15 amino acids, cysteine and phenylalanine included. The sequence is cut down to CDR3 DNA, 45 bases in frame from base 1. Genomic DNA underwent TCRB CDR3 sequencing using the immunoSEQ assay. Per the authors' processing: Only productive TCRB rearrangements were included in the analyses. Defining a clone by its unique TCRB CDR3 sequence, the study calculated clonality as a productive clonality index derived from Shannon entropy. To calculate repertoire overlap between two samples, the template counts of each clone were considered relative to each sample's total templates. V-gene usage measured by flow cytometry correlated with TCRB sequencing V-gene usage, with a Spearman r of roughly 0.55. TCRdb took this table from immuneACCESS and kept in-frame rearrangements with V and J called. Such tables lack part of the clones; where checked against another copy, unresolved V genes explain under half of the gap, and the rest is unexplained. Clone size and V and J calls were adopted from that table, with D and trimming inferred from the DNA. The sample table records about 20,000 clones; about 86% of these occur just once. Clones ranked in the top ten supply 18% of the sample.

The sample belongs to a study of somatic mutations in cytotoxic T cells in rheumatoid arthritis (dated by TCRdb to 2016 to 2017). Looking at the study overall: Sorted V beta1+ cells also underwent TCRB sequencing, and some V beta antibody-stained T-cell populations were flow-sorted at nearly 100% purity on a FACSAria II or Sony SH800. The median ages of the patient and control groups were essentially identical. TCRB deep sequencing was performed for under 75 rheumatoid arthritis patients and about 20 healthy controls. To characterize clonality, the study used TCRB deep sequencing while asking whether somatic mutations are carried by expanded CD8+ T-cell clones in newly diagnosed, untreated rheumatoid arthritis.

The approximately 20 healthy controls were blood donors whose buffy coats were used; they had a median age of approximately 58 years (range roughly 21-75), and 45% to 65% were female. On an AutoMACS, CD4+ and CD8+ cells were isolated via positive magnetic bead selection, and their purity was verified by flow cytometry. Isolation of peripheral blood mononuclear cells was done through Ficoll-Paque PLUS density gradient separation. DNA from CD4-enriched, CD8-enriched or PBMC samples was extracted using Nucleospin Tissue or Tissue XS kits and then quantified on a Qubit 2.0 fluorometer. What the research found in general, with its limitations: An increase of CD8+ clonality with age was seen in patients (Spearman r ≈ 0.46) but not in healthy controls. CD8+ T-cell clonality in rheumatoid arthritis patients was not significantly different from that in age-matched healthy controls. In about an eighth of the roughly 65 patients the largest CD8+ clone exceeded 20% of CD8+ cells, and several identical CD8+ TCRB sequences were shared between blood and synovial fluid. Viral specificity could not be ruled out by absence from virus-specific databases, and the antigen targets of the expanded CD8+ clones remained unknown. The slight TRBV07 underrepresentation in patients was not adjusted for multiple comparisons.

The TCR originated in a woman aged 50 to 60 in good health. Rearrangement joined TRBV10-1 to TRBJ2-2; 11 junctional bases match TRBD1. Material for sequencing was CD8+ T cells sorted from blood. The CDR3 reads CASRRGQGVAGELFF. The DNA sequence is as follows: TGCGCCAGCAGGAGGGGACAGGGGGTCGCCGGGGAGCTGTTTTTT.